A selection of T cell receptor beta chains follows, all from one sample in a study of T cell repertoires in cytomegalovirus infection. One entry per CDR3 protein, called by TCRdb with MiXCR from the reads. The data show 200,000 to 250,000 distinct CDR3 sequences, roughly 22% seen once. The sample was CD8+ T cells from PBMCs. The receptors were sampled from a human donor in good health (CMV status not recorded). Some clones in this sample may be carry-over from other donors' samples. Each CDR3 is given without its conserved first and last residue.

j_gene	v_gene	CDR3aa
TRBJ2-1	TRBV11-1	ASSLAPGGNEQF
TRBJ2-2	TRBV5-4	ASSTDSTNTGELF
TRBJ2-1	TRBV28	ASSLLATTNNEQF
TRBJ1-2	TRBV4-1	ASSQDRGTGDAYGYT
TRBJ1-2	TRBV4-1	ASSQEGAEIYGYT
TRBJ1-5	TRBV28	SSRPGNQPQH
TRBJ1-1	TRBV14	ASSQEWETEAF
TRBJ2-1	TRBV7-9	ASRGGPDNEQF
TRBJ2-7	TRBV4-1	ASSQEGDRGLREQY
TRBJ2-5	TRBV20-1	SAMAGGIETQY
TRBJ2-7	TRBV29-1	SVSDRGRSYEQY
TRBJ2-7	TRBV7-2	ASSLAQGRYEQY
TRBJ2-4	TRBV7-9	ASSSQQGFIQY
TRBJ1-2	TRBV7-9	ASSLGTDGYT
TRBJ2-1	TRBV12-3/TRBV12-4	ASSLEDSNEQF
TRBJ1-1	TRBV28	ASSPGGGTEAF
TRBJ2-7	TRBV10-3	AISESVTSHEQY
TRBJ2-1	TRBV11-2	ASSSLEAVNEQF
TRBJ1-2	TRBV7-2	ASSLAQYGGGYGYT
TRBJ2-1	TRBV20-1	SARVVTSGGQREQF
TRBJ2-7	TRBV20-1	SASGTLYEQY
TRBJ2-1	TRBV28	ASLTSGGAYEQF
TRBJ1-1	TRBV19	ASSIGEGTEAF
TRBJ2-1	TRBV7-2	ASSLESGGSYNEQF
TRBJ2-7	TRBV7-8	ASGLLAGDLQQY
TRBJ2-1	TRBV19	ASSIDTEQF
TRBJ2-6	TRBV7-2	ASLSFISSGANVLT
TRBJ2-3	TRBV12-3/TRBV12-4	ASSLGLAGPDTQY
TRBJ1-2	TRBV2	ASTGTGIGYT
TRBJ1-2	TRBV28	ASEQGFYGYT
TRBJ2-7	TRBV7-9	ASSFDRLEQY
TRBJ1-1	TRBV2	ARKSATGGTEAF
TRBJ2-5	TRBV20-1	SAGRVPDVQETQY
TRBJ1-2	TRBV7-6	ASSSQGSNYGYT
TRBJ2-1	TRBV15	ATSSGNEQF
TRBJ2-3	TRBV7-8	ASSLDPADTQY
TRBJ2-7	TRBV6-5	ASADREFGSYEQY
TRBJ2-6	TRBV20-1	SARGYQGGPGANVLT
TRBJ2-1	TRBV28	ASIRGQGANEQF
TRBJ2-2	TRBV27	ASSLVPGTAGELF
TRBJ1-3	TRBV19	ASSAGSGNTIY
TRBJ2-1	TRBV28	ASSFVISGGADEQF
TRBJ1-1	TRBV19	ASSLKGGHTEAF
TRBJ2-1	TRBV12-3/TRBV12-4	ASTHGSSYNEQF
TRBJ2-1	TRBV20-1	SANEPGGHNEQF
TRBJ2-3	TRBV7-9	ASSPQTTTDTQY
TRBJ1-2	TRBV7-6	ASSPGENYGYT
TRBJ2-2	TRBV11-2	ASSPRDSPNTGELF
TRBJ2-1	TRBV6-2/TRBV6-3	ASSYPINEQF
TRBJ1-1	TRBV6-5	ASSYPGLNTEAF
TRBJ2-7	TRBV29-1	SVGRGISYEQY
TRBJ2-5	TRBV2	ASNLAGGQETQY
TRBJ2-7	TRBV20-1	SARGGGGPYEQY
TRBJ1-2	TRBV20-1	SARDFAGGVDYGYT
TRBJ1-5	TRBV19	ASSIIGGSHNQPQH
TRBJ1-3	TRBV12-3/TRBV12-4	ASTTTGRNTIY
TRBJ2-7	TRBV3-1	ASSPGTGDYEQY
TRBJ2-4	TRBV12-3/TRBV12-4	ASSKSYGDAKNIQY
TRBJ1-1	TRBV7-6	ASTVGAYTEAF